This T cell receptor (beta chain) was obtained from a study of molecular identifiers for immune sequencing clone quantification. V was pared by 0 bases and J by 3 bases, with 4 bases of the junction left unmatched. CDR1 is SGDLS and CDR2 is YYNGEE in the germline V gene. This CDR3 has 15 amino acids. Judged by abundance, this clonotype is medium-sized. Using a CD8+CD4-CCR7+CD45RA+ phenotype, naive CD8 T cells were sorted. TCRdb reprocessed the PCR reads with MiXCR, giving one entry per CDR3 protein. The sample contains 35,000 or so distinct CDR3 sequences, 18% of which appear only once. This sequence joins TRBV9 and TRBJ2-7, with 9 bases lining up with TRBD1. Material for sequencing was naive CD8+ T cells from blood, with Jurkat cell RNA spiked in. Specified subset: FACS-sorted CD8+CD4-CCR7+CD45RA+ naive T cells. The clonotype originates from a human donor in good health. Some libraries in this study had Jurkat cell RNA spiked in. DNA for the CDR3: TGTGCCAGCAGCGTAGCAGGGGGACAGGGCTACGAGCAGTACTTC. Amino acids: CASSVAGGQGYEQYF.